This TCR beta chain was documented in a study of PD-1 blockade in classical Hodgkin lymphoma (dated by TCRdb to about 2020). About the full investigation: Nivolumab dosing was 3 mg/kg intravenously every 2 weeks, continuing until either disease progression or unacceptable toxicity. To define a peripheral blood immune signature of response to PD-1 blockade in classical Hodgkin lymphoma, the study combined TCR beta sequencing with CyTOF. Broad study findings and their caveats: CD4+ but not CD8+ TCR diversity rose significantly by C4D1 (p=0.0027 vs p=0.16), most apparent in complete responders (p=0.02). Newly diagnosed patients were reported to have lower baseline TCR diversity than healthy donors, and relapsed/refractory patients were reported to have lower baseline TCR diversity still. Only a single clinical trial cohort was studied, and what caused the repertoire differences, possibly disease activity or prior therapy, remained undefined. Lower diversity was seen in patients whose nivolumab began less than 1 year after ASCT, and these patients were left out of later analyses so that immune reconstitution would not confound the results. Trial patients with a complete response had baseline diversity similar to that of newly diagnosed patients, while partial responders and progressors had significantly lower diversity.

With respect to this clone: It has no known antigen specificity. Qualities for individual bases were not recorded, and no much larger clone is one base off.

Genomic DNA was isolated using the Qiagen DNeasy kit from unsorted PBMCs as well as from negatively selected CD4+ and CD8+ fractions. Amplification of TCR beta CDR3 regions was done by immunoSEQ multiplex PCR with primers that anneal to V and J segments. A synthetic immune receptor repertoire was used to minimize amplification bias, and remaining bias was computationally removed after sequencing. The authors processed their data as follows. Repertoire diversity was quantified as the Shannon entropy index using custom Python scripts. Unsorted, CD4+ and CD8+ repertoires were analyzed separately, except for combined analyses in which CD4+ and CD8+ sequences were merged in silico. Clonal expansion was defined as at least a 2-fold frequency increase after treatment relative to C1D1, with a pseudocount of 0.5 for undetected baseline clones. Singleton clones were defined as clones with 0 or 1 copy at C1D1, and non-singleton clones were defined as clones with 2 or more copies. Clones expanded in unsorted samples were annotated as CD4+, CD8+ or unknown by matching protein sequences in sorted samples from the same patient. Wilcoxon tests on paired samples were used to test diversity changes from C1D1 to C4D1. Not all clones reach the TCRdb copy of this immuneACCESS table, which keeps in-frame sequences only. Checked studies attribute under half of the gap to unresolved V genes and leave the rest unexplained. From that table come the V and J calls and clone size; the DNA was used to work out D and trimming. The sample contains tens of thousands of clones, approximately 80% of them found a single time. Under 20% of the sample comes from the top ten.

From the germline V gene, CDR1 is SGHRS and CDR2 is YFSETQ. For this chain, trimming is 4 bases at the V end and 6 bases at the J end, and the number of junction bases without a gene match is 8. The CDR3 runs 15 residues from the cysteine to the phenylalanine. Just the 45-base CDR3 DNA is kept, in frame starting at base 1. What the time point label conveys for this sample: cycle 4 day 1 (C4D1), after more than 5 weeks of nivolumab. Relapse after autologous stem cell transplantation had occurred in all trial patients, and cohorts A, B and C were distinguished by prior brentuximab vedotin exposure. A total of around 60 patients with relapsed/refractory classical Hodgkin lymphoma made up the trial cohort, and each patient's best overall response was complete response, partial response or progressive disease. Trial patients were treated with single-agent nivolumab in the multi-cohort phase II CheckMate 205 trial. An independent review committee assessed best overall response by applying the 2007 International Working Group response criteria. Trial PBMCs were collected just before the start of nivolumab (C1D1) and during therapy at cycle 2 day 1 and cycle 4 day 1. Peripheral blood was collected in 8 mL Vacutainer Cell Preparation Tubes, from which PBMCs were isolated by centrifugation and then cryopreserved.

The chain is assembled from TRBV5-1 and TRBJ1-4; 8 of the junction bases match TRBD1. The sequence was collected from a human donor with classical Hodgkin lymphoma. This specimen was peripheral blood mononuclear cells (PBMCs), taken before the fourth cycle of nivolumab. The CDR3 here reads CASSPGGGEDEKLFF. The nucleotide sequence reads as follows: TGCGCCAGCAGCCCAGGGGGCGGCGAGGATGAAAAACTGTTTTTT.